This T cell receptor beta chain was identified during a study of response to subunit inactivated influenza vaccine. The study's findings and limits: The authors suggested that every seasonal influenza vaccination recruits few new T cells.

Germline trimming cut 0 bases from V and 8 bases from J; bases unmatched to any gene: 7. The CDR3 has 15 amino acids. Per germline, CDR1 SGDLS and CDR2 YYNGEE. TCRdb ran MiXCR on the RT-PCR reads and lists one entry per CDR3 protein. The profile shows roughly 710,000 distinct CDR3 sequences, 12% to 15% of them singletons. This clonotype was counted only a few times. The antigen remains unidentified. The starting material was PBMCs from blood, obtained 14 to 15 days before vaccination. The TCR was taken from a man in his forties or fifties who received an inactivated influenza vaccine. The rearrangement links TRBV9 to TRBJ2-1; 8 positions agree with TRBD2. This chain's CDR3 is CASSVESGSGYEQFF. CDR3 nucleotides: TGTGCCAGCAGCGTAGAAAGCGGGAGCGGATATGAGCAGTTCTTC.